This T cell receptor (beta chain) was captured by sequencing in a study of cytomegalovirus exposure and HLA in healthy donors. PCR was performed using 60 Vbeta and 13 Jbeta primers. Using immunoSEQ multiplex PCR, the repertoire was profiled, and TCRdb retains in-frame clones only, with some absent. The sample shows 150,000 to 200,000 clones, just over 75% of them seen only once. Findings and limits, study-wide: In a later analysis, TCR beta V- and J-gene trimming was associated with a missense DCLRE1C variant.

For this clone: Its matching antigen is unknown.

Germline CDR1 and CDR2: GTSNPN and SVGIG (reference sequence). This CDR3 region has 17 residues. The germline V and J ends were trimmed by 2 bases and 0 bases, with 17 bases remaining between them. What was sequenced was PBMCs. The chain carries TRBV30 and TRBJ1-5, with D uncertain. The source of this sequence is a woman in her 30s in good health and CMV-seropositive. CDR3 residues: CAWSPRLGRDSNQPQHF. The CDR3 DNA is TGTGCCTGGAGTCCCCGGCTGGGGAGGGATAGCAATCAGCCCCAGCATTTT. Complete variable domain (other parts from reference TRBV30 and TRBJ1-5): SQTIHQWPATLVQPVGSPLSLECTVEGTSNPNLYWYRQAAGRGLQLLFYSVGIGQISSEVPQNLSASRPQDRQFILSSKKLLLSDSGFYLCAWSPRLGRDSNQPQHFGDGTRLSIL.